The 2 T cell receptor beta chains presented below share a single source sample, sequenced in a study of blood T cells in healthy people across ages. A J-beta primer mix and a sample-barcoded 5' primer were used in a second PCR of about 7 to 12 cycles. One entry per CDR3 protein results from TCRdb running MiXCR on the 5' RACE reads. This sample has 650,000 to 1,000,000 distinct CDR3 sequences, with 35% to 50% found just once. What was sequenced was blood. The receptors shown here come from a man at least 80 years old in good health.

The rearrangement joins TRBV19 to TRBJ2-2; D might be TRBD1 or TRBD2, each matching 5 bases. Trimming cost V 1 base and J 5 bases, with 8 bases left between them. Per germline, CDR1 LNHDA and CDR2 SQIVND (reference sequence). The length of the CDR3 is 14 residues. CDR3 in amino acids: CASSIVRGTGELFF. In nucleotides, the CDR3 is TGTGCCAGTAGTATAGTGAGGGGTACCGGGGAGCTGTTTTTT.

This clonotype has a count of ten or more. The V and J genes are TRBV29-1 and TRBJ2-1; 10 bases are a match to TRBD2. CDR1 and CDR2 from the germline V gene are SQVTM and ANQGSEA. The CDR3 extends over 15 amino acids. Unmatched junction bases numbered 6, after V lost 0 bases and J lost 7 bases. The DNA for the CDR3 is TGCAGCGTTGAAGATCCTAGCGGGAGTGAAAATGAGCAGTTCTTC. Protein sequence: CSVEDPSGSENEQFF.